This is a list of T cell receptor beta chains from one sample in a study of T cells in Graves' hyperthyroidism and ophthalmopathy. TCRdb re-called the multiplex PCR reads through MiXCR, storing one row per CDR3 protein. The sample holds about 420,000 distinct CDR3 sequences, roughly an eighth seen once. What was sequenced was blood. The receptor set was obtained from a woman between 18 and 30 years old with Graves' hyperthyroidism. The CDR3 runs from the conserved cysteine through the conserved F or W. The order of the fields is J gene, V gene, D gene, clone size, CDR3 DNA, CDR3 protein. The D gene is left open where the match is weak. A row's size may be missing; if present it is once, few, many or a size class.

J: TRBJ1-2; V: TRBV5-1; D: -; size: -; DNA: TGCGCCAGCAGCTTGGATGGGGGCATTAGCGGCTACACCTTC; CDR3: CASSLDGGISGYTF
J: TRBJ2-2; V: TRBV6-1; D: -; size: few; DNA: TGTGCCAGCAGTGAAAGCCGGGAGCTGTTTTTT; CDR3: CASSESRELFF
J: TRBJ2-5; V: TRBV20-1; D: -; size: few; DNA: TGCAGTGCACCCGGTCAACTAGCCCGAGAGACCCAGTACTTC; CDR3: CSAPGQLARETQYF
J: TRBJ1-5; V: TRBV18; D: -; size: many; DNA: TGTGCCAGCTCACCAGACGGGGGAGTTCAGCCCCAGCATTTT; CDR3: CASSPDGGVQPQHF
J: TRBJ2-7; V: TRBV29-1; D: -; size: many; DNA: TGCAGCGTTGACGGTGGGGAGTCCTACGAGCAGTACTTC; CDR3: CSVDGGESYEQYF
J: TRBJ2-1; V: TRBV2; D: TRBD2; size: many; DNA: TGTGCCAGCTGGACTAGCGGCTCATACAATGAGCAGTTCTTC; CDR3: CASWTSGSYNEQFF
J: TRBJ1-1; V: TRBV7-9; D: -; size: many; DNA: TGTGCCAGCAGCTTACTTCCGGGACCGAACACTGAAGCTTTCTTT; CDR3: CASSLLPGPNTEAFF
J: TRBJ2-7; V: TRBV30; D: -; size: few; DNA: TGTGCCTGGGGCGAGCGGGTCTACGAGCAGTACTTC; CDR3: CAWGERVYEQYF
J: TRBJ1-2; V: TRBV9; D: -; size: few; DNA: TGTGCCAGCAGCCCCTTCCTAGAGGGGGACCATGGCTACACCTTC; CDR3: CASSPFLEGDHGYTF
J: TRBJ2-1; V: TRBV6-2/TRBV6-3; D: TRBD2; size: many; DNA: TGTGCCAGCAGCCAGGGACTAGCGGTTGGGGAGCAGTTCTTC; CDR3: CASSQGLAVGEQFF
J: TRBJ1-4; V: TRBV28; D: -; size: many; DNA: TGTGCCAGCAGCGGGGGTGTACCCGCGGGAAAACTGTTTTTT; CDR3: CASSGGVPAGKLFF
J: TRBJ2-1; V: TRBV14; D: TRBD1; size: -; DNA: TGTGCCAGCAGCCAACTTCCAGGGGGCAACTACAATGAGCAGTTCTTC; CDR3: CASSQLPGGNYNEQFF
J: TRBJ2-2; V: TRBV5-1; D: TRBD1; size: many; DNA: TGCGCCAGCAGCGTCACCGGGACAGGGGATTGGGAGCTGTTTTTT; CDR3: CASSVTGTGDWELFF
J: TRBJ2-3; V: TRBV7-3; D: TRBD2; size: many; DNA: TGTGCCAGCAGCCTTTACGCGGGGGACGATACGCAGTATTTT; CDR3: CASSLYAGDDTQYF
J: TRBJ2-2; V: TRBV20-1; D: TRBD2; size: -; DNA: TGCAGTGCCAGACTAGCGGGAGGGTACACCGGGGAGCTGTTTTTT; CDR3: CSARLAGGYTGELFF
J: TRBJ2-3; V: TRBV4-2; D: -; size: -; DNA: TGTGCCAGCAGCACCAGCGCGTCTAGCACAGATACGCAGTATTTT; CDR3: CASSTSASSTDTQYF
J: TRBJ2-7; V: TRBV5-1; D: TRBD1; size: many; DNA: TGCGCCAGCAGCCGGGACAGGGGAGCCTACGAGCAGTACTTC; CDR3: CASSRDRGAYEQYF
J: TRBJ2-5; V: TRBV27; D: -; size: many; DNA: TGTGCCAGCAGTCCTGGAGGCAGGGTCGAGACCCAGTACTTC; CDR3: CASSPGGRVETQYF
J: TRBJ2-1; V: TRBV5-1; D: -; size: many; DNA: TGCGCCAGCAGCGGGGAGCGTAGTTTCTACAATGAGCAGTTCTTC; CDR3: CASSGERSFYNEQFF
J: TRBJ2-5; V: TRBV5-1; D: TRBD1; size: few; DNA: TGCGCCAGCAGCGAGGGACAGCCACAAGAGACCCAGTACTTC; CDR3: CASSEGQPQETQYF
J: TRBJ2-5; V: TRBV28; D: -; size: many; DNA: TGTGCCAGCAGTTCAAACAGCCAAGAGACCCAGTACTTC; CDR3: CASSSNSQETQYF
J: TRBJ2-5; V: TRBV28; D: TRBD1; size: many; DNA: TGTGCCAGCAGTCTCCCCAGGGGGCGCGGGGAAGAGACCCAGTACTTC; CDR3: CASSLPRGRGEETQYF
J: TRBJ2-1; V: TRBV11-2; D: TRBD2; size: many; DNA: TGTGCCAGCAGCCGTAGCGGGAGCGATTACAATGAGCAGTTCTTC; CDR3: CASSRSGSDYNEQFF
J: TRBJ2-7; V: TRBV6-2/TRBV6-3; D: -; size: many; DNA: TGTGCCAGTTCTAGGCGGGCTTCCCACGAGCAGTACTTC; CDR3: CASSRRASHEQYF
J: TRBJ2-3; V: TRBV12-3/TRBV12-4; D: -; size: many; DNA: TGTGCCAGCAGTTTTCTAGGGGTCCGCACAGATACGCAGTATTTT; CDR3: CASSFLGVRTDTQYF
J: TRBJ2-3; V: TRBV10-1; D: TRBD2; size: few; DNA: TGCGCCAGCAGTGACCCCGGACTAGCGGGACCGCCGGATACGCAGTATTTT; CDR3: CASSDPGLAGPPDTQYF
J: TRBJ2-7; V: TRBV6-1; D: TRBD2; size: -; DNA: TGTGCCAGCAGGCCGGGACTAGCGGTATACGAGCAGTACTTC; CDR3: CASRPGLAVYEQYF
J: TRBJ1-6; V: TRBV2; D: TRBD1; size: many; DNA: TGTGCCAGCATCCTGGACAGGGCCGGGAATTCACCCCTCCACTTT; CDR3: CASILDRAGNSPLHF
J: TRBJ2-5; V: TRBV13; D: TRBD2; size: few; DNA: TGTGCCAGCAGCTTTCCTTCTAGCGGGAGATTCGAGACCCAGTACTTC; CDR3: CASSFPSSGRFETQYF
J: TRBJ2-2; V: TRBV6-1; D: -; size: -; DNA: TGTGCCAGCAGTGAACGTGGGGGAACCGGGGAGCTGTTTTTT; CDR3: CASSERGGTGELFF
J: TRBJ2-5; V: TRBV9; D: -; size: few; DNA: TGTGCCAGCAGCGTAGCCTGGACGTCGGAGACCCAGTACTTC; CDR3: CASSVAWTSETQYF
J: TRBJ2-5; V: TRBV29-1; D: -; size: many; DNA: TGCAGCGTTGAGGGACATGTCTTGACCCAGTACTTC; CDR3: CSVEGHVLTQYF
J: TRBJ1-5; V: TRBV6-2/TRBV6-3; D: -; size: many; DNA: TGTGCCAGCAGTTATGGCAGGGGCGGCAATCAGCCCCAGCATTTT; CDR3: CASSYGRGGNQPQHF
J: TRBJ2-2; V: TRBV28; D: TRBD1; size: many; DNA: TGTGCCAGCAGACGACAGGGGGCGAGCACCGGGGAGCTGTTTTTT; CDR3: CASRRQGASTGELFF
J: TRBJ2-7; V: TRBV20-1; D: TRBD2; size: many; DNA: TGCAGTGCTAGAGTGGCGGGAGCTTCCGACGAGCAGTACTTC; CDR3: CSARVAGASDEQYF
J: TRBJ2-6; V: TRBV7-2; D: -; size: -; DNA: TGTGCCAGCAGGGAATCTGGGGCCAACGTCCTGACTTTC; CDR3: CASRESGANVLTF
J: TRBJ1-1; V: TRBV20-1; D: -; size: many; DNA: TGCAGTGCTATCCCCGGGAACACTGAAGCTTTCTTT; CDR3: CSAIPGNTEAFF
J: TRBJ2-5; V: TRBV7-3; D: TRBD2; size: many; DNA: TGTGCCAGCAGCTTAATAGGGGCGGGAGGGCCCTCGGAGACCCAGTACTTC; CDR3: CASSLIGAGGPSETQYF
J: TRBJ2-1; V: TRBV5-1; D: TRBD2; size: many; DNA: TGCGCCAGCAGCTTTGCGACTAGCGGGACTCACAATGAGCAGTTCTTC; CDR3: CASSFATSGTHNEQFF
J: TRBJ1-2; V: TRBV24-1; D: TRBD1; size: many; DNA: TGTGCCACCAGTGATTTGCACCGGGACAGTCCCTATGGCTACACCTTC; CDR3: CATSDLHRDSPYGYTF
J: TRBJ2-2; V: TRBV6-5; D: -; size: few; DNA: TGTGCCAGCAGTTACCGGTCCGGGAAGGACACCGGGGAGCTGTTTTTT; CDR3: CASSYRSGKDTGELFF
J: TRBJ2-7; V: TRBV7-9; D: -; size: -; DNA: TGTGCCAGCAGCTTTTCCCCAGGCGGCTCCTACGAGCAGTACTTC; CDR3: CASSFSPGGSYEQYF
J: TRBJ2-3; V: TRBV11-1; D: -; size: many; DNA: TGTGCCAGCAGCTTGGCCCTTACAGATACGCAGTATTTT; CDR3: CASSLALTDTQYF
J: TRBJ2-3; V: TRBV5-1; D: -; size: few; DNA: TGCGCCAGCAGCTTGCGGCAGATCCCAGATACGCAGTATTTT; CDR3: CASSLRQIPDTQYF
J: TRBJ2-7; V: TRBV20-1; D: -; size: many; DNA: TGCAGTGCTACACACACTTACTCCTACGAGCAGTACTTC; CDR3: CSATHTYSYEQYF
J: TRBJ2-5; V: TRBV7-2; D: -; size: many; DNA: TGTGCCAGCAGGGGAGGCTCGGAGACCCAGTACTTC; CDR3: CASRGGSETQYF
J: TRBJ2-5; V: TRBV7-2; D: TRBD2; size: -; DNA: TGTGCCAGCAGCTTTTTCAGCGGGAATATTCCAGAGACCCAGTACTTC; CDR3: CASSFFSGNIPETQYF
J: TRBJ2-7; V: TRBV6-2/TRBV6-3; D: TRBD1; size: few; DNA: TGTGCCAGCAGTTCCGCTCCCGGGACAGGGGTTCTCGAGCAGTACTTC; CDR3: CASSSAPGTGVLEQYF
J: TRBJ1-1; V: TRBV30; D: -; size: many; DNA: TGTGCCTGGAGTGTAAATCAGGACACTGAAGCTTTCTTT; CDR3: CAWSVNQDTEAFF
J: TRBJ2-7; V: TRBV20-1; D: TRBD2; size: -; DNA: TGCAGTGCTAGACCTAGCGGGAGGGCCGGGGAGCAGTACTTC; CDR3: CSARPSGRAGEQYF
J: TRBJ1-1; V: TRBV7-9; D: -; size: few; DNA: TGTGCCAGCAGCTTAGCGCTGGGGGGAGTCGACACTGAAGCTTTCTTT; CDR3: CASSLALGGVDTEAFF
J: TRBJ2-2; V: TRBV2; D: -; size: -; DNA: TGTGCCAGCAGTGAAATAGGGGCGAACACCGGGGAGCTGTTTTTT; CDR3: CASSEIGANTGELFF
J: TRBJ2-1; V: TRBV7-2; D: -; size: -; DNA: TGTGCCAGCAGCTTAGTTTCGAGCAAAGGTGAGCAGTTCTTC; CDR3: CASSLVSSKGEQFF